This TCR beta chain was sequenced in a study of T-cell reconstitution after alpha-beta-depleted transplantation in children. There are 15 residues in the CDR3. Germline CDR1 and CDR2: SQVTM and ANQGSEA. The V end was cut by 6 bases, the J end by 7 bases, with 21 bases between. This clonotype has a count of ten or more. Unique molecular identifiers were incorporated when the TCRbeta library was constructed. TCRdb used MiXCR to reprocess the PCR reads, holding one entry per CDR3 protein. The data hold approximately 590,000 distinct CDR3 sequences, with approximately 10% observed a single time. The TCR originated in a human donor who donated a stem cell graft to a child with acute myeloid leukemia. This material consisted of PBMCs from the stem cell graft donor, taken from the stem cell graft. V gene TRBV29-1 combines with J gene TRBJ1-4; D may be TRBD1 (5 bases). CDR3 coding DNA: TGCAGCGTCGGGGCCAGGTTCGGGGGAACTGAAAAACTGTTTTTT. Translated: CSVGARFGGTEKLFF.